These T cell receptor beta chains were read from a single sample in a study of T-cell reconstitution after alpha-beta-depleted transplantation in children. TCRdb independently ran MiXCR on the PCR reads; one entry per CDR3 protein. The sample contains roughly 100,000 distinct CDR3 sequences, about 7.5% of which appear only once. The source was PBMCs, collected before TCRalphabeta/CD19-depleted stem cell transplant. The origin of the receptors is a boy aged 2 to 9 with acute lymphoblastic leukemia, due to receive a stem cell transplant. Both conserved end residues are part of each CDR3. Each record gives: CDR3 length, D gene, V gene, clone size, J gene, CDR3 protein, CDR3 DNA. D genes are given only for firm matches. Clone size is given for some rows only: seen once, a few or many times, or a class if the clone is expanded.

>14|.|TRBV12-3/TRBV12-4|many|TRBJ1-1
CASSLVRGWTEAFF
TGTGCCAGCAGTTTGGTTCGGGGTTGGACTGAAGCTTTCTTT
>16|.|TRBV5-1|.|TRBJ2-2
CASSLDGRLNTGELFF
TGCGCCAGCAGCTTGGACGGACGGCTGAACACCGGGGAGCTGTTTTTT
>14|.|TRBV29-1|few|TRBJ1-2
CSDLKADIGRGYTF
TGCAGCGACTTAAAGGCGGACATCGGCCGGGGCTACACCTTC
>15|TRBD1|TRBV28|.|TRBJ1-5
CASSLRTGFNQPQHF
TGTGCCAGCAGTTTAAGGACAGGGTTTAATCAGCCCCAGCATTTT
>14|.|TRBV10-1|many|TRBJ2-7
CASRPGGQVNEQYF
TGCGCCAGCCGTCCGGGCGGCCAGGTGAACGAGCAGTACTTC
>14|.|TRBV7-8|many|TRBJ2-7
CASSNPRDTYEQYF
TGTGCCAGCAGCAACCCTCGGGACACCTACGAGCAGTACTTC
>21|.|TRBV5-6|.|TRBJ2-7
CASSPSSLAQGSSIFGDEQYF
TGTGCCAGCAGCCCTAGTAGTTTAGCACAGGGTAGTTCTATTTTTGGGGACGAGCAGTACTTC
>15|.|TRBV9|many|TRBJ2-3
CASSVVPAGTDTQYF
TGTGCCAGCAGCGTAGTCCCAGCGGGCACAGATACGCAGTATTTT
>13|TRBD1|TRBV3-1|few|TRBJ1-1
CASSSRTGLEAFF
TGTGCCAGCAGCAGCAGGACAGGCTTAGAAGCTTTCTTT
>16|TRBD1|TRBV27|many|TRBJ2-3
CASSLSRTGGTDTQYF
TGTGCCAGCAGTCTATCCCGGACAGGGGGTACAGATACGCAGTATTTT
>15|TRBD2|TRBV6-2/TRBV6-3|.|TRBJ2-2
CASRTSGGLNGELFF
TGTGCCAGCAGGACTAGCGGGGGATTGAACGGGGAGCTGTTTTTT
>14|.|TRBV7-9|.|TRBJ1-3
CASSLGTAGNTIYF
TGTGCCAGCAGCTTAGGGACTGCCGGAAACACCATATATTTT
>13|.|TRBV7-3|few|TRBJ2-3
CASSPNSGDTQYF
TGTGCCAGCAGCCCTAACAGCGGGGATACGCAGTATTTT
>19|.|TRBV4-2|few|TRBJ2-7
CASSQDSGRSDRSSYEQYF
TGTGCCAGCAGCCAAGATAGCGGTCGATCGGACAGGAGCTCCTACGAGCAGTACTTC
>12|TRBD1|TRBV10-2|many|TRBJ2-7
CASEGAKDEQYF
TGCGCCAGCGAGGGGGCAAAGGACGAGCAGTACTTC
>14|TRBD2|TRBV20-1|few|TRBJ2-7
CSAKTSGNSYEQYF
TGCAGTGCAAAGACTAGCGGGAACTCCTACGAGCAGTACTTC
>16|TRBD1|TRBV15|many|TRBJ2-1
CATSIGQGSGYNEQFF
TGTGCCACCAGCATTGGACAGGGATCAGGCTACAATGAGCAGTTCTTC
>17|.|TRBV28|many|TRBJ1-4
CASRKYLGGEEKEKLFF
TGTGCCAGCAGGAAATATTTGGGAGGGGAGGAGAAAGAAAAACTGTTTTTT
>16|.|TRBV7-9|many|TRBJ2-7
CASSLSRGIWAYEQYF
TGTGCCAGCAGCTTAAGCCGCGGGATTTGGGCCTACGAGCAGTACTTC
>13|.|TRBV29-1|many|TRBJ1-4
CSGGFATNEKLFF
TGCAGCGGGGGGTTTGCAACTAATGAAAAACTGTTTTTT
>13|TRBD1|TRBV20-1|many|TRBJ2-7
CSAARDRGHEQYF
TGCAGTGCTGCACGGGACAGGGGGCACGAGCAGTACTTC
>13|TRBD1|TRBV5-1|many|TRBJ1-1
CASSPTGVTEAFF
TGCGCCAGCAGCCCGACAGGGGTCACTGAAGCTTTCTTT
>13|TRBD1|TRBV9|.|TRBJ1-2
CASSKEGAYGYTF
TGTGCCAGCAGCAAGGAGGGGGCGTATGGCTACACCTTC
>12|.|TRBV12-5|many|TRBJ2-1
CASGPGVHEQFF
TGTGCTAGTGGCCCAGGGGTTCATGAGCAGTTCTTC